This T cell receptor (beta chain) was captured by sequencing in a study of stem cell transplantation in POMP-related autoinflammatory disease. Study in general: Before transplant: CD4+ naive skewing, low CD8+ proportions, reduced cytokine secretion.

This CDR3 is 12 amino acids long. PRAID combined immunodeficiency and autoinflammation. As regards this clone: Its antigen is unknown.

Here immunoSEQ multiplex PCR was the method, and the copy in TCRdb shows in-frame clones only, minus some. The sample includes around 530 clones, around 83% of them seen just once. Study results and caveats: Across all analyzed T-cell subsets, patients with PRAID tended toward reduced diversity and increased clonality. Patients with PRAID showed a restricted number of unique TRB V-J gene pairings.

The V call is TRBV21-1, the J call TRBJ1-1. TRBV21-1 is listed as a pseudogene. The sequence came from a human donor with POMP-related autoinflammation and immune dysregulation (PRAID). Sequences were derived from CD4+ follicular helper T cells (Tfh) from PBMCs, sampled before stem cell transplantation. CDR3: CASSRSGTEAFF. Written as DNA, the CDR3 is TGTGCCAGCAGCAGGTCGGGGACTGAAGCTTTCTTT.